The 29 T cell receptor beta chains below come from one sample, sequenced in a study of preoperative IRX-2 immunotherapy in early breast cancer. Using immunoSEQ multiplex PCR, the repertoire was profiled, and TCRdb retains in-frame clones only, with some absent. The data contain approximately 31,000 clones, about 90% of them singletons. Treatment described: preoperative locoregional IRX-2 cytokine immunotherapy. Sequences were derived from tumor tissue, sampled after IRX-2 immunotherapy. The receptor set was obtained from a human donor with breast cancer.

This sequence joins TRBV29-1 and TRBJ1-2; TRBD1 agrees at 12 bases. This CDR3 spans 14 amino acids. In germline, CDR1 is SQVTM, CDR2 ANQGSEA. V lost 6 bases, J lost 8 bases, and 10 bases stayed unmatched. In DNA, the CDR3 is TGCAGCGTCGTACCCGGGACAGGGGGCTGGGGCTACACCTTC. It yields the protein CSVVPGTGGWGYTF.

This clone was observed a single time. This sequence joins TRBV11-3 and TRBJ2-3, with TRBD2 matching over 15 bases. This CDR3 contains 17 residues. The germline CDR1 and CDR2 sequences are SGHNT and YENEEA. Trimming cost V 4 bases and J 3 bases; bases outside gene matches: 5. CDR3 amino acids: CASSSGLAGGQTDTQYF. In nucleotides, the CDR3 is TGTGCCAGCAGCTCCGGACTAGCGGGGGGGCAGACAGATACGCAGTATTTT.

This chain joins TRBV23-1 and TRBJ2-5; 7 nucleotides match TRBD2. TRBV23-1 is assigned to the ORF class and has an uncertain function. The ends lost 6 bases at V and 3 bases at J; junction bases unmatched: 13. The CDR3 spans 16 residues. This chain's CDR3 is CASSPNAGAAKETQYF. DNA of the CDR3: TGCGCCAGCAGCCCGAACGCGGGAGCCGCTAAAGAGACCCAGTACTTC.

This clone was seen more than once but under ten times. The genes are TRBV6-8 and TRBJ2-7; 13 nucleotides align to TRBD2. This CDR3 comprises 17 residues. The trim removed 6 bases at V and 2 bases at J, leaving 10 bases unmatched. Germline values: CDR1 MNHGY, CDR2 SAAAGT. CDR3 in amino acids: CASSPIWTSGRAYEQYF. The CDR3, as DNA: TGTGCCAGCAGCCCAATTTGGACTAGCGGGAGAGCCTACGAGCAGTACTTC.

The chain employs TRBV11-3 and TRBJ1-4; D is possibly TRBD1 (5 bases). Trimming took 1 base from V and 3 from J, leaving 9 bases between them. From germline, CDR1 is SGHNT and CDR2 YENEEA. There are 15 residues in the CDR3. CDR3 in DNA: TGTGCCAGCAGCTTAGTGACAGTTGCTAATGAAAAACTGTTTTTT. Protein sequence: CASSLVTVANEKLFF.

CDR3 protein: CASTRTGTGIETQYF. Written as DNA, the CDR3 is TGTGCCAGCACTCGGACCGGGACAGGGATAGAGACCCAGTACTTC. The genes are TRBV12-5 and TRBJ2-5; 9 bases agree with TRBD1. This CDR3 has 15 amino acids. Germline CDR1 is LGHNT and CDR2 is FRNRAP.

The chain couples TRBV5-1 to TRBJ2-2, with 7 positions matching TRBD1. The CDR3 totals 14 residues. The ends lost 6 bases at V and 4 bases at J; junction bases unmatched: 6. Germline loops: CDR1 SGHRS, CDR2 YFSETQ. The CDR3 is CASTWGQSTGELFF. Here the CDR3 DNA reads TGCGCCAGCACCTGGGGACAGTCCACCGGGGAGCTGTTTTTT. The variable domain in full, with the rest retrieved from reference TRBV5-1 and TRBJ2-2, is KAGVTQTPRYLIKTRGQQVTLSCSPISGHRSVSWYQQTPGQGLQFLFEYFSETQRNKGNFPGRFSGRQFSNSRSEMNVSTLELGDSALYLCASTWGQSTGELFFGEGSRLTVL.

V and J are TRBV6-8 and TRBJ2-6; possibly TRBD1 for D (5 bases). The CDR3 has 18 amino acids. Trimming stripped 5 bases from V and 0 bases from J, with 17 bases between. The germline V gene has CDR1 MNHGY and CDR2 SAAAGT. This CDR3 reads CASSHPGHTGSGANVLTF. For the CDR3, the DNA is TGTGCCAGCAGTCACCCCGGACACACAGGCTCTGGGGCCAACGTCCTGACTTTC.

The CDR3 is CASSVLGGEQYF. CDR3 DNA: TGTGCCAGCAGCGTTCTAGGCGGGGAGCAGTACTTC. This rearrangement joins TRBV9 to TRBJ2-7; TRBD2 is a possible D gene (5 bases). The CDR3 consists of 12 residues. The germline V and J ends were trimmed by 2 bases and 7 bases, with 10 bases remaining between them. Looked up from germline, CDR1 is SGDLS and CDR2 is YYNGEE.

This sequence joins TRBV6-8 and TRBJ2-2, with D possibly TRBD2 on 5 matching bases. CDR1 MNHGY and CDR2 SAAAGT come from the germline V gene. This CDR3 has 14 residues. The V gene lost 7 bases and the J gene lost 7 bases, with 16 bases spanning the gap. The CDR3 is CASNHGVVSGELFF. The DNA of the CDR3 is TGTGCCAGCAACCACGGGGTAGTTAGCGGGGAGCTGTTTTTT.

The chain joins TRBV10-3 to TRBJ2-5; D may be TRBD2 (7 bases). The length of the CDR3 is 15 residues. CDR1 is ENHRY, CDR2 SYGVKD, per germline. Trimming took off 2 bases at V and 3 bases at J, with 13 bases between the two ends. The chain's CDR3 is CAISEGGGFEETQYF. CDR3 bases: TGTGCCATCAGTGAGGGCGGGGGCTTCGAAGAGACCCAGTACTTC.

The V gene is TRBV11-3, the J gene TRBJ2-3; no clear D gene. This CDR3 has 14 amino acids. V lost 3 bases and J lost 2, with 9 bases in between. Germline-derived CDR1 and CDR2 are SGHNT and YENEEA. In DNA, the CDR3 is TGTGCCAGCAGCTTGGATCACCACACAGATACGCAGTATTTT. Amino acid sequence: CASSLDHHTDTQYF. Full variable domain (remainder filled in from reference TRBV11-3 and TRBJ2-3): EAGVVQSPRYKIIEKKQPVAFWCNPISGHNTLYWYLQNLGQGPELLIRYENEEAVDDSQLPKDRFSAERLKGVDSTLKIQPAELGDSAVYLCASSLDHHTDTQYFGPGTRLTVL.

This clone is a singleton in its sample. V and J are TRBV6-8 and TRBJ2-7, with D possibly matching TRBD2 (6 bases). The ends were cut back, 5 bases at V and 6 bases at J, with 20 bases in the middle. Germline CDR1 and CDR2: MNHGY and SAAAGT. This CDR3 has 15 amino acids. The CDR3, as DNA: TGTGCCAGCAGTGCTAACCGGGCGAGGGGAGGCGAGCAGTACGTC. Its translation: CASSANRARGGEQYV.

The V gene is TRBV7-7, the J gene TRBJ2-1; D is unresolved. Between the trimmed V and J ends, which lost 3 bases and 0 bases, there was a span of 6 bases. This CDR3 has 14 amino acids. Germline lookup yields CDR1 SSHAT and CDR2 FNYEAQ (reference sequence). For the CDR3, the DNA is TGTGCCAGCAGCTTTCTGAGCTCCTACAATGAGCAGTTCTTC. This translates into CASSFLSSYNEQFF.

This CDR3 is CASSPGGINQPQHF. The CDR3 coding sequence is TGCGCCAGCAGCCCCGGGGGGATCAATCAGCCCCAGCATTTT. The chain has TRBV5-1 and TRBJ1-5; D possibly corresponds to TRBD1 (5 bases). Trimming stripped 4 bases from V and 3 bases from J, with 11 bases between. The CDR3 consists of 14 residues. CDR1 and CDR2 (germline): SGHRS, YFSETQ.

In this sample, this clone turned up once. This chain uses TRBV28 with TRBJ1-4; 7 bases line up with TRBD1. CDR1 and CDR2 from the germline V gene are MDHEN and SYDVKM. CDR3 length equals 15 residues. V gave up 2 bases and J gave up 10 bases; unmatched junction bases: 10. The CDR3 loop is CASSLGRGGALKLFF. The CDR3 coding sequence is TGTGCCAGCAGTTTAGGGAGAGGGGGCGCATTAAAACTGTTTTTT.

The CDR3, as DNA: TGTGCCAGCAGCTTCCAGGGGGGCCCTGCCTACGAGCAGTACGTC. Protein sequence: CASSFQGGPAYEQYV. The chain carries TRBV11-3 and TRBJ2-7, with D possibly TRBD1 on 7 matching bases. V dropped 3 bases and J dropped 2 bases, with 14 bases sitting between them. The CDR3 contains 15 residues. Germline values: CDR1 SGHNT, CDR2 YENEEA.

The rearrangement joins TRBV1 to TRBJ1-2. TRBV1 is a pseudogene. The CDR3 is 15 amino acids. CDR3 amino acids: CASSQATITNYGYTF. In DNA, the CDR3 is TGCGCCAGCAGCCAAGCAACGATCACTAACTATGGCTACACCTTC.

This rearrangement joins TRBV5-1 to TRBJ2-5; 13 bases align to TRBD2. Germline CDR1 reads SGHRS; CDR2 reads YFSETQ. The CDR3 has 16 amino acids. The trim removed 0 bases at V and 4 bases at J, leaving 3 bases unmatched. CDR3 in DNA: TGCGCCAGCAGCTTGGGACTAGCGGGGGGCGCAGAGACCCAGTACTTC. Protein product: CASSLGLAGGAETQYF.

In its sample, this clone was seen once. This rearrangement joins TRBV5-1 to TRBJ1-4; D unresolved. The CDR3 length is 14 residues. V lost 4 bases and J 2 bases, leaving 9 bases between the germline ends. The germline gives CDR1 SGHRS, CDR2 YFSETQ. CDR3 in amino acids: CASSPGRTNEKLFF. In DNA, the CDR3 is TGCGCCAGCAGCCCGGGTAGGACTAATGAAAAACTGTTTTTT.

This clone was recorded once. The rearrangement uses TRBV6-8 and TRBJ2-3; 14 bases match TRBD2. The CDR3 is made up of 16 amino acids. With 4 bases clipped from V and 4 bases from J, the junction kept 4 bases outside the gene matches. Per the germline V gene, CDR1 is MNHGY and CDR2 is SAAAGT. The CDR3 DNA reads as TGTGCCAGCAGTTTACCGGGACTAGCGGGGGCAGATACGCAGTATTTT. Amino acids: CASSLPGLAGADTQYF.

This rearrangement joins TRBV6-8 to TRBJ1-1; D is possibly TRBD1 (5 bases). Trimming left V 7 bases short and J 0 bases short, with 15 bases between. This CDR3 has 15 residues. Germline CDR1 reads MNHGY; CDR2 reads SAAAGT. The CDR3 DNA is TGTGCCAGCATCCCTGGGGGATTCATGAACACTGAAGCTTTCTTT. This sequence encodes CASIPGGFMNTEAFF.

The gene calls are TRBV4-1 and TRBJ1-4; weak D call: TRBD1 (6 bases). Trimming pared 3 bases from V and 0 bases from J, leaving 11 bases between. Germline loops: CDR1 MGHRA, CDR2 YSYEKL. CDR3 size: 16 residues. The CDR3: CASSQSPGATNEKLFF. The CDR3 DNA follows: TGCGCCAGCAGCCAGAGTCCAGGGGCAACTAATGAAAAACTGTTTTTT.

This clone has a single count. The chain recombines TRBV6-8 with TRBJ2-2; D might be TRBD2 (5 bases). There are 15 residues in the CDR3. The V and J ends lost 5 bases and 6 bases respectively, with 16 bases between them. Germline CDR1 MNHGY, CDR2 SAAAGT. The CDR3: CASSPSPREAGELFF. CDR3 nucleotides: TGTGCCAGCAGTCCTAGCCCCCGGGAAGCCGGGGAGCTGTTTTTT.

This chain links TRBV6-8 with TRBJ1-6, with 10 bases that match TRBD1. The CDR3 is 17 amino acids. Germline CDR1 MNHGY, CDR2 SAAAGT. With 6 bases clipped from V and 7 bases from J, the junction kept 12 bases outside the gene matches. CDR3 nucleotides: TGTGCCAGCAGATCCATCCGGGACAGGGGTATGAATTCACCCCTCCACTTT. This gives the protein CASRSIRDRGMNSPLHF.

This chain connects TRBV6-8 to TRBJ1-1; D gene uncertain. This CDR3 comprises 13 residues. V lost 6 bases to trimming and J lost 4 bases, with 12 bases between them. CDR1 and CDR2 (germline): MNHGY, SAAAGT. CDR3 DNA: TGTGCCAGCAGAGCTGATGAACTCACTGAAGCTTTCTTT. Translated: CASRADELTEAFF.

This chain uses TRBV6-4 with TRBJ2-7, with a weak D call TRBD1 (5 bases). The CDR3 consists of 12 residues. Germline assignment: CDR1 MRHNA and CDR2 SNTAGT. Deletions cut 7 bases from V and 0 bases from J, with 7 bases between. The CDR3 loop is CASTDNSYEQYF. CDR3 nucleotide sequence: TGTGCCAGCACGGACAACTCCTACGAGCAGTACTTC.

This sequence joins TRBV6-8 and TRBJ1-3; D call uncertain. CDR1 is MNHGY and CDR2 is SAAAGT in the germline V gene. V shed 10 bases and J shed 4 bases, with 17 bases lying between them. The CDR3 is 14 amino acids. The CDR3 region has the DNA TGTGCCATCACTCCGTCGGGCACGGGAAACACCATATATTTT. It specifies CAITPSGTGNTIYF.

For this clone: An end of the junction differs from the germline gene, which may be a read error. This rearrangement joins TRBV6-8 to TRBJ1-2; D possibly corresponds to TRBD1 (6 bases). The CDR3 is made up of 14 amino acids. Germline V gives CDR1 MNHGY, CDR2 SAAAGT. Written as DNA, the CDR3 is TGTGCCAGCAGTTACGGAAGGGGGGACTATGGCTCGTCCTTC. Its translation: CASSYGRGDYGSSF.